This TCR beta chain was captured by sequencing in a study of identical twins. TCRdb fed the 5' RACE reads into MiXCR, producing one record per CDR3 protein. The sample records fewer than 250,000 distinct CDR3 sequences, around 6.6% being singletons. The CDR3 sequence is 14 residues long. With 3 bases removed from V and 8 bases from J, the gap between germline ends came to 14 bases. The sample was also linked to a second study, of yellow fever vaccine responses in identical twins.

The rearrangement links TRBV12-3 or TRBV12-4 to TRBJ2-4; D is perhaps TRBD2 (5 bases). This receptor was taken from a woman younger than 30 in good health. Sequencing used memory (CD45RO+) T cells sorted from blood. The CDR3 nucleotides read TGTGCCAGCAGTTTTTACAGCGGAACGGACATTCAGTACTTC. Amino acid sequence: CASSFYSGTDIQYF.